Below, one TCR beta chain is given with its context. Trimming cost V 4 bases and J 4 bases; bases outside gene matches: 9. Germline V gene sequence: CDR1 MDHEN, CDR2 SYDVKM. CDR3 length: 16 amino acids. The sample is drawn from a study of blood T cell repertoires in COVID-19. Study as a whole: The United States, Italy and Spain supplied acute and convalescent COVID-19 samples. T cells, B-cell-depleted T cells, or PBMCs supplied cDNA or gDNA.

Original analysis: From reference gene primer amplification, estimates of nucleated cell counts were derived. Libraries were prepared by immunoSEQ multiplex PCR; TCRdb keeps only in-frame clonotypes and omits some of them. That table furnishes V, J and clone size, whereas the DNA furnished D and trimming. The sample has about 150,000 clones, about 86% seen once. This chain joins TRBV28 and TRBJ2-2, with TRBD2 matching over 7 bases. The sample consisted of peripheral blood. The TCR was taken from a man between 65 and 80 years old with acute or convalescent COVID-19. The CDR3 sequence is CASSSSAGRGTGELFF. In DNA, the CDR3 is TGTGCCAGCAGTTCCTCAGCGGGACGCGGCACCGGGGAGCTGTTTTTT.